This is a list of T cell receptor beta chains from one sample in a study of cytomegalovirus exposure and HLA in healthy donors. Method: immunoSEQ multiplex PCR; TCRdb's copy keeps in-frame clones and lacks some. The top ten clones hold over 4% of a sample with about 130,000 clones, around 72% of them seen once. The specimen sequenced was PBMCs. The source is a man aged 45-60 years in good health and CMV-seropositive. Each CDR3 is given with its conserved first and last residue. D genes are given only for firm matches. The listing skips clone size in some rows; elsewhere it reads once, few, many or a size class.

TGTGCCACCAGCAGAGAGATCGGGGTCGATACGCAGTATTTT	CATSREIGVDTQYF	NA	NA	TRBJ2-3	14	TRBV15
TGTGCCAGCAGCTCCCGACAGACAACTAAAAACACTGAAGCTTTCTTT	CASSSRQTTKNTEAFF	NA	NA	TRBJ1-1	16	TRBV7-9
TGTGCCAGAAGCTTGGAGGGGGCGGTGACTGAAGCTTTCTTT	CARSLEGAVTEAFF	few	TRBD1	TRBJ1-1	14	TRBV5-3
TGTGCCAGCAGCTGGATAGCCACCTACGAGCAGTACTTC	CASSWIATYEQYF	NA	NA	TRBJ2-7	13	TRBV7-2
TGTGCCAGCTCCGTAGGGAGGGATGAAAAACTGTTTTTT	CASSVGRDEKLFF	NA	NA	TRBJ1-4	13	TRBV7-2
TGTGCCAGCAGCGAAAGACCGGGACAGCCTAATGAAAAACTGTTTTTT	CASSERPGQPNEKLFF	NA	TRBD1	TRBJ1-4	16	TRBV5-6
TGTGCCAGCAGCGACAGTCAACCACCTTATGGCTACACCTTC	CASSDSQPPYGYTF	NA	NA	TRBJ1-2	14	TRBV11-2
TGTGCCAGCAGCCAAGTGGCAGGGATCGACACTGAAGCTTTCTTT	CASSQVAGIDTEAFF	NA	NA	TRBJ1-1	15	TRBV4-2
TGCGCCAGCAGCTTGGGGGGGAGGTTTTCCTACGAGCAGTACTTC	CASSLGGRFSYEQYF	NA	NA	TRBJ2-7	15	TRBV5-1
TGTGCCAGCAGTGATGGTGCGGGAAGCTACAATGAGCAGTTCTTC	CASSDGAGSYNEQFF	NA	NA	TRBJ2-1	15	TRBV25-1
TGCGCCAGCAGCCGGACTAGCGGGACCAACTACGAGCAGTACTTC	CASSRTSGTNYEQYF	NA	TRBD2	TRBJ2-7	15	TRBV5-1
TGTGCCAGCAGTGGGTGGGGGGGCACAGATACGCAGTATTTT	CASSGWGGTDTQYF	NA	NA	TRBJ2-3	14	TRBV6-1
TGCGCCAGCAGCGGCCGAGGGCCCCGCGATGAGCAGTTCTTC	CASSGRGPRDEQFF	NA	NA	TRBJ2-1	14	TRBV4-1
TGTGCCAGCAGTTACTCGAGGTCTACACAAGAGACCCAGTACTTC	CASSYSRSTQETQYF	NA	NA	TRBJ2-5	15	TRBV6-5
TGTGCCAGCAGCCAAGTCAGGGGGGCCTATGGCTACACCTTC	CASSQVRGAYGYTF	NA	TRBD1	TRBJ1-2	14	TRBV5-6
TGTGCCAGCTCACCGGGACTAACTAATGAGCAGTTCTTC	CASSPGLTNEQFF	NA	TRBD2	TRBJ2-1	13	TRBV18